This T cell receptor (beta chain) was observed in a study of T cell responses to AZD1222 COVID-19 vaccine. This clone was observed a single time. Its cognate antigen is unknown. The assay was immunoSEQ multiplex PCR, and TCRdb's table has in-frame clones only and misses some. Here the sample spans about 140,000 clones, approximately 90% being singletons. Regarding the study as a whole: Elevations in Spike-specific TCR breadth and depth followed administration of two AZD1222 doses. The repertoires were collected only after the peak T cell response. Possibly, clonal diversity was underestimated; donors were largely white British and included more females.

Germline CDR1 reads KGHDR; CDR2 reads SFDVKD. V lost 7 bases and J lost 4; bases outside the gene matches: 8. This CDR3 is 15 amino acids long. Source: peripheral blood, taken 28 days after the second AZD1222 dose. This chain joins TRBV24-1 and TRBJ2-1, with 8 bases identical to TRBD2. The clonotype originates from an adult who received the AZD1222 COVID-19 vaccine. The CDR3 sequence: CATRSTSGPYNEQFF. CDR3 bases: TGTGCCACCAGATCTACTAGCGGCCCTTACAATGAGCAGTTCTTC.